A single count supports the clone carrying this T cell receptor beta chain. The data are from a study of PD-L1 blockade in urothelial cancer. Study-level background: Between 0 and 3 chemotherapy regimens preceded treatment for each patient.

Clones were sequenced by immunoSEQ multiplex PCR, and TCRdb holds only the in-frame ones, with some missing. Of approximately 71,000 clones listed, less than 90% were seen once; the top ten hold approximately 10%. The CDR3 contains 16 residues. J lost 0 bases, V lost 6 bases, and 8 bases had no gene match. The germline V gene encodes CDR1 SGHRS and CDR2 YFSETQ. Time point reported: pretreatment peripheral blood. The rearrangement links TRBV5-1 to TRBJ2-3; the match to TRBD2 covers 9 bases. The source of this sequence is an older woman with urothelial cancer. Source: PBMCs, taken around atezolizumab (anti-PD-L1) treatment. The CDR3 sequence is CASNRAGGPSTDTQYF. The DNA of the CDR3 is TGCGCCAGCAACAGGGCGGGAGGGCCTAGCACAGATACGCAGTATTTT.